This T cell receptor (beta chain) came from a study of blood T cell repertoires in COVID-19. Across the whole study: Sources were T cells, B-cell-depleted T cells, or PBMCs; the material itself was cDNA or gDNA.

This clone turned up a few times. The table came from immunoSEQ multiplex PCR; TCRdb's copy has only in-frame clones and leaves some out. The sample shows about 230,000 clones, 65% to 90% of them seen only once. Enrolment of Seattle patients took place during active infection, and they were followed longitudinally. V lost 0 bases to trimming and J lost 2 bases; unmatched junction nucleotides: 5. The CDR3 contains 18 residues. The V call is TRBV23-1, the J call TRBJ2-1; 12 nucleotides agree with TRBD2. TRBV23-1 is noted as an ORF with a role that remains uncertain. The clonotype was recovered from a middle-aged man with COVID-19, enrolled during active disease. The sequencing input was peripheral blood. CDR3 protein: CASSQSGTSGQPYNEQFF. The CDR3 DNA follows: TGCGCCAGCAGTCAATCCGGGACTAGCGGGCAACCCTACAATGAGCAGTTCTTC.